These 31 T cell receptor beta chains were sequenced from one sample in a study of blood T cell repertoires in COVID-19. Profiling relied on immunoSEQ multiplex PCR, and the TCRdb table lists in-frame clones only, not all of them. The sample contains about 47,000 clones, roughly 80% of which appear only once. The sequencing sample was made of peripheral blood. The receptors originated from a man in his 60s with active COVID-19.

This chain joins TRBV9 and TRBJ1-4; 7 positions agree with TRBD1. The CDR3 contains 14 residues. Germline V CDR1 and CDR2: SGDLS, YYNGEE. V shed 3 bases and J 4 bases; nucleotides not matched to a gene: 3. CDR3 sequence reads: CASSGGDSNEKLFF. The DNA for the CDR3 is TGTGCCAGCAGCGGAGGGGACAGTAATGAAAAACTGTTTTTT.

The rearrangement uses TRBV7-9 and TRBJ2-7; the D gene is possibly TRBD2 (6 bases). Germline assignment: CDR1 SEHNR and CDR2 FQNEAQ (reference sequence). CDR3 size: 15 residues. V gave up 5 bases and J gave up 1 base, with 15 bases separating them. The CDR3 nucleotides are TGTGCCAGCAGCCCCCGGGACTCCCCATCCTACGAGCAGTACTTC. Translated: CASSPRDSPSYEQYF.

The chain links TRBV7-6 to TRBJ1-6; D unclear. This CDR3 contains 18 residues. Germline CDR1 and CDR2: SGHVS and FNYEAQ. The germline V and J ends were trimmed by 1 base and 0 bases, with 13 bases remaining between them. The CDR3 here is CASSLDTGWSSYNSPLHF. The CDR3 coding sequence is TGTGCCAGCAGCTTAGATACTGGGTGGAGCTCCTATAATTCACCCCTCCACTTT.

V is TRBV10-3 and J is TRBJ2-7, with 7 bases matching TRBD1. Germline V gene lookup returns CDR1 ENHRY and CDR2 SYGVKD. Germline trimming cut 9 bases from V and 6 bases from J; bases unmatched to any gene: 5. This CDR3 is 11 amino acids long. CDR3: CAITQGVEQYF. The DNA for the CDR3 is TGTGCCATTACCCAGGGGGTCGAGCAGTACTTC.

V and J are TRBV29-1 and TRBJ2-7; no reliable D call. Germline values: CDR1 SQVTM, CDR2 ANQGSEA. Trimming left V 4 bases short and J 6 bases short, with 16 bases between. The CDR3 is 13 amino acids. CDR3 region: CSVGPPIAREQYF. CDR3 DNA sequence: TGCAGCGTTGGACCTCCCATAGCCCGCGAGCAGTACTTC.

The chain employs TRBV14 and TRBJ2-1; 9 bases are a match to TRBD2. Germline CDR1 reads SGHDN; CDR2 reads FVKESK. The CDR3 is 19 residues long. V lost 4 bases to trimming and J lost 8 bases; unmatched junction nucleotides: 21. CDR3 protein: CASSLGFRASGTLIDEQFF. The CDR3 nucleotides are TGTGCCAGCAGCCTTGGGTTTAGGGCTAGCGGGACCCTCATCGATGAGCAGTTCTTC.

This sequence joins TRBV5-1 and TRBJ1-2, with D tentatively TRBD1 (6 bases). The CDR3 loop spans 15 amino acids. V lost 7 bases and J 7 bases, leaving 23 bases between the germline ends. The germline V gene encodes CDR1 SGHRS and CDR2 YFSETQ. The CDR3 bases are TGCGCCAGCCTTACAGCCCCAGGGGAGTCTGGTGGCTACACCTTC. It codes for CASLTAPGESGGYTF.

This clone showed up many times. V usage is TRBV2 and J usage is TRBJ1-5; D gene unclear. Germline loops: CDR1 SNHLY, CDR2 FYNNEI. This CDR3 has 14 residues. The V and J ends lost 3 bases and 0 bases respectively, with 6 bases between them. CDR3 protein: CASSDRNSNQPQHF. Here the CDR3 DNA reads TGTGCCAGCAGTGACAGGAATAGCAATCAGCCCCAGCATTTT.

The chain carries TRBV29-1 and TRBJ2-7, with a tentative D call TRBD1 (6 bases). The ends were cut back, 5 bases at V and 0 bases at J, with 14 bases in the middle. In germline, CDR1 is SQVTM, CDR2 ANQGSEA. The CDR3 has 14 amino acids. This chain's CDR3 is CSVRRQASSYEQYF. In nucleotides, the CDR3 is TGCAGCGTTAGGCGACAGGCGAGCTCCTACGAGCAGTACTTC.

The chain uses TRBV6-4 and TRBJ2-3; possible D gene TRBD1, 6 bases. Trimming left V 5 bases short and J 3 bases short, with 15 bases between. Germline-derived CDR1 and CDR2 are MRHNA and SNTAGT. This CDR3 spans 15 amino acids. CDR3 amino acids: CASSSQGGETDTQYF. For the CDR3, the DNA is TGTGCCAGCAGTTCACAGGGTGGTGAGACAGATACGCAGTATTTT.

The gene calls are TRBV6-5 and TRBJ1-5; D is perhaps TRBD1 (5 bases). CDR1 is MNHEY, CDR2 SVGAGI, per germline. This CDR3 spans 16 amino acids. V was shortened by 0 bases and J by 4 bases, with 13 bases between the two germline ends. Here the CDR3 reads CASSYSIVGGNQPQHF. The CDR3 nucleotides are TGTGCCAGCAGTTACTCGATAGTGGGGGGAAATCAGCCCCAGCATTTT.

The rearrangement joins TRBV30 to TRBJ1-4, with a tentative D call TRBD1 (6 bases). This CDR3 has 15 amino acids. Trimming removed 3 bases from V and 7 bases from J, with 18 bases in between. Looked up from germline, CDR1 is GTSNPN and CDR2 is SVGIG (reference sequence). The CDR3 region is CAWSLGGGEGEKLFF. Here the CDR3 DNA reads TGTGCCTGGAGCTTAGGGGGTGGAGAGGGTGAAAAACTGTTTTTT. The variable domain in full, with the rest retrieved from reference TRBV30 and TRBJ1-4, is SQTIHQWPATLVQPVGSPLSLECTVEGTSNPNLYWYRQAAGRGLQLLFYSVGIGQISSEVPQNLSASRPQDRQFILSSKKLLLSDSGFYLCAWSLGGGEGEKLFFGSGTQLSVL.

V usage is TRBV24-1 and J usage is TRBJ2-3; 10 nucleotides agree with TRBD1. The CDR3 spans 14 residues. V lost 4 bases and J lost 8; bases outside the gene matches: 5. Germline CDR1 KGHDR, CDR2 SFDVKD. The CDR3: CATSETGGVVTQYF. The CDR3 DNA is TGTGCCACCAGTGAGACAGGGGGCGTTGTTACGCAGTATTTT.

The V gene is TRBV28, the J gene TRBJ2-7, with D possibly TRBD1 on 5 matching bases. Germline CDR1 MDHEN, CDR2 SYDVKM. This CDR3 has 16 amino acids. V shed 5 bases and J shed 3 bases, with 20 bases lying between them. CDR3 DNA: TGTGCCAGCAGTGCTCCGACAGATCACCTGAACTACGAGCAGTACTTC. This encodes CASSAPTDHLNYEQYF.

This clone was found once. The chain couples TRBV19 to TRBJ1-5; no reliable D call. Germline V CDR1 and CDR2: LNHDA, SQIVND (reference sequence). The V and J ends lost 10 bases and 4 bases respectively, with 14 bases between them. The CDR3 consists of 13 residues. This chain's CDR3 is CATTRRENQPQHF. CDR3 nucleotides: TGTGCCACCACCCGGCGGGAGAATCAGCCCCAGCATTTT.

The chain employs TRBV28 and TRBJ1-1, with TRBD1 matching over 7 bases. J gave up 1 base and V 6 bases, and 2 bases lay outside the gene matches. Germline V gene data show CDR1 as MDHEN and CDR2 as SYDVKM. The CDR3 spans 13 residues. CDR3 protein: CASRGTENTEAFF. CDR3 sequence (DNA): TGTGCCAGCAGGGGGACAGAGAACACTGAAGCTTTCTTT.

The V gene is TRBV11-3, the J gene TRBJ2-3; D perhaps matches TRBD2 (7 bases). The CDR3 extends over 18 amino acids. V was trimmed by 5 bases and J by 0 bases, leaving 21 bases between them. Germline lookup yields CDR1 SGHNT and CDR2 YENEEA. The CDR3 coding sequence is TGTGCCAGCAGCCTATTAGCTAGGGGGGGCCAAAGCACAGATACGCAGTATTTT. It specifies CASSLLARGGQSTDTQYF.

The rearrangement links TRBV6-5 to TRBJ2-7; the D is unclear. Germline-derived CDR1 and CDR2 are MNHEY and SVGAGI. CDR3 length equals 13 residues. V was cut by 3 bases and J by 5 bases, with 11 bases left in between. The CDR3 loop is CASSYNSRNEQYF. CDR3 in DNA: TGTGCCAGCAGTTATAACAGTCGCAACGAGCAGTACTTC.

V gene TRBV28 combines with J gene TRBJ2-3; 8 bases are shared with TRBD2. V shed 4 bases, J shed 1 base, and the junction held 4 bases outside the gene matches. The CDR3 is 15 amino acids. Looked up from germline, CDR1 is MDHEN and CDR2 is SYDVKM. CDR3 amino acids: CASSSAGGGTDTQYF. CDR3 nucleotides: TGTGCCAGCAGTTCCGCGGGGGGAGGCACAGATACGCAGTATTTT.

This chain connects TRBV7-9 to TRBJ2-7; a weak D match, TRBD2 (5 bases). V shed 5 bases and J shed 5 bases, with 10 bases lying between them. Germline lookup yields CDR1 SEHNR and CDR2 FQNEAQ (reference sequence). The length of the CDR3 is 12 residues. CDR3 DNA sequence: TGTGCCAGCAGCCCCCCGGGAAACGAGCAGTACTTC. This sequence encodes CASSPPGNEQYF. Looking up the rest from reference TRBV7-9 and TRBJ2-7 gives the full variable domain: DTGVSQNPRHKITKRGQNVTFRCDPISEHNRLYWYRQTLGQGPEFLTYFQNEAQLEKSRLLSDRFSAERPKGSFSTLEIQRTEQGDSAMYLCASSPPGNEQYFGPGTRLTVT.

The gene calls are TRBV15 and TRBJ2-7, with TRBD1 matching 8 bases. The V segment lost 1 base and the J segment 4 bases; nucleotides outside the gene matches: 6. CDR1 and CDR2 (germline): LNHNV, YYDKDF (reference sequence). CDR3 length equals 15 residues. DNA of the CDR3: TGTGCCACCAGCAGAGGAGGACAGGGCTCTTACGAGCAGTACTTC. This gives the protein CATSRGGQGSYEQYF.

The chain combines TRBV27 with TRBJ2-2; 10 bases line up with TRBD1. Germline CDR1 and CDR2: MNHEY and SMNVEV (reference sequence). V dropped 4 bases and J dropped 7; count of bases not matched to a gene: 6. The CDR3 has 15 amino acids. The CDR3 protein is CASSSRQGAGGELFF. The CDR3 nucleotides are TGTGCCAGCAGTTCGAGACAGGGGGCTGGCGGGGAGCTGTTTTTT.

The chain has TRBV5-1 and TRBJ2-2; D is possibly TRBD1 (6 bases). Trimming removed 5 bases from V and 1 base from J, with 12 bases in between. The CDR3 is 15 amino acids. Germline V CDR1 and CDR2: SGHRS, YFSETQ. This CDR3 is CASSSQGWNTGELFF. The CDR3 DNA sequence: TGCGCCAGCAGTAGTCAGGGGTGGAACACCGGGGAGCTGTTTTTT.

Written as DNA, the CDR3 is TGTGCCAGCAGCTTAATTGGGGGGGTTGATTCACCCCTCCACTTT. Translated, it gives CASSLIGGVDSPLHF. The rearrangement uses TRBV7-2 and TRBJ1-6; possible D gene TRBD1, 5 bases. This CDR3 region has 15 residues. V lost 2 bases to trimming and J lost 8 bases, with 13 bases between them. Germline loops: CDR1 SGHTA, CDR2 FQGNSA. Based on the CDR3 plus reference TRBV7-2 and TRBJ1-6, the full variable domain is GAGVSQSPSNKVTEKGKDVELRCDPISGHTALYWYRQSLGQGLEFLIYFQGNSAPDKSGLPSDRFSAERTGGSVSTLTIQRTQQEDSAVYLCASSLIGGVDSPLHFGNGTRLTVT.

V usage is TRBV10-1 and J usage is TRBJ1-5; possibly TRBD1 for D (5 bases). Germline CDR1 is WNHNN and CDR2 is SYGVQD (reference sequence). This CDR3 contains 15 residues. Trimming removed 6 bases at V and 0 bases at J, with 12 bases between. The CDR3 spells CASSDFRASNQPQHF. CDR3 coding DNA: TGCGCCAGCAGCGACTTCAGGGCTAGCAATCAGCCCCAGCATTTT.

The chain recombines TRBV5-5 with TRBJ1-6, with TRBD1 as a possible D gene (5 bases). CDR1 SGHKS and CDR2 YYEKEE come from the germline V gene (reference sequence). V lost 0 bases to trimming and J lost 0 bases, with 16 bases between them. This CDR3 spans 19 amino acids. The CDR3, as DNA: TGTGCCAGCAGCTTGGCGGCTGGGGAGGGGAGCTCCTATAATTCACCCCTCCACTTT. This encodes CASSLAAGEGSSYNSPLHF.

The chain links TRBV19 to TRBJ1-2; 7 bases map to TRBD1. With V trimmed by 6 bases and J by 2 bases, 3 bases remained unmatched. The CDR3 has 13 amino acids. Germline CDR1 reads LNHDA; CDR2 reads SQIVND (reference sequence). The CDR3, as DNA: TGTGCCAGTAGCCTACAGGGGAACTATGGCTACACCTTC. Translating gives CASSLQGNYGYTF.

The chain employs TRBV29-1 and TRBJ2-1; 7 nucleotides match TRBD2. The germline gives CDR1 SQVTM, CDR2 ANQGSEA. The CDR3 is made up of 15 amino acids. Trimming cost V 7 bases and J 0 bases; bases outside gene matches: 9. The CDR3 sequence: CSAILATSSYNEQFF. The CDR3 region has the DNA TGCAGCGCCATACTAGCGACTAGCTCCTACAATGAGCAGTTCTTC.

This chain connects TRBV5-6 to TRBJ2-2, with D maybe TRBD1 (6 bases). This CDR3 contains 14 residues. V shed 5 bases and J shed 6 bases, with 14 bases lying between them. The germline V gene encodes CDR1 SGHDT and CDR2 YYEEEE. Here the CDR3 DNA reads TGTGCCAGCAGGAGGGGGTTGCATGCCGGGGAGCTGTTTTTT. As protein: CASRRGLHAGELFF.

The chain links TRBV7-9 to TRBJ2-7; D is perhaps TRBD2 (6 bases). The germline V gene has CDR1 SEHNR and CDR2 FQNEAQ (reference sequence). V shed 8 bases and J shed 2 bases, with 16 bases lying between them. The CDR3 length is 14 residues. CDR3 amino acids: CASSPDTSTYEQYF. As DNA, the CDR3 is TGTGCCAGCTCCCCTGACACTAGCACCTACGAGCAGTACTTC.

The CDR3 here is CASSQDFGPTNEQFF. CDR3 nucleotide sequence: TGTGCCAGCAGCCAAGATTTTGGGCCTACGAATGAGCAGTTCTTC. This chain joins TRBV4-2 and TRBJ2-1; D remains unclear. V lost 0 bases to trimming and J lost 7 bases, with 13 bases between them. The CDR3 covers 15 residues. Looked up from germline, CDR1 is LGHNA and CDR2 is YNFKEQ.